The text below deals with one TCR beta chain. This table comes from immunoSEQ multiplex PCR, and its TCRdb copy is limited to in-frame clones, with some not included. The sample carries over 2 million clones, about 94% recorded once. The data derive from a study of shared clonotypes between healthy human individuals. Germline CDR1 and CDR2: LGHNA and YSLEER. V dropped 4 bases and J dropped 5 bases, with 15 bases sitting between them. This CDR3 spans 15 amino acids. The naive CD8 subset, CD45RO-negative cells positively selected for CCR7, excluded terminally differentiated effector memory CD45RA+ cells.

The chain has TRBV4-3 and TRBJ2-1; the D gene is possibly TRBD2 (5 bases). The origin of this receptor is a man between 18 and 29 years old in good health. Sequences were obtained from naive CD8+ T cells sorted from blood. The CDR3 protein is CASSRVLDGNNEQFF. The CDR3 bases are TGCGCCAGCAGCCGCGTCCTTGACGGGAACAATGAGCAGTTCTTC.